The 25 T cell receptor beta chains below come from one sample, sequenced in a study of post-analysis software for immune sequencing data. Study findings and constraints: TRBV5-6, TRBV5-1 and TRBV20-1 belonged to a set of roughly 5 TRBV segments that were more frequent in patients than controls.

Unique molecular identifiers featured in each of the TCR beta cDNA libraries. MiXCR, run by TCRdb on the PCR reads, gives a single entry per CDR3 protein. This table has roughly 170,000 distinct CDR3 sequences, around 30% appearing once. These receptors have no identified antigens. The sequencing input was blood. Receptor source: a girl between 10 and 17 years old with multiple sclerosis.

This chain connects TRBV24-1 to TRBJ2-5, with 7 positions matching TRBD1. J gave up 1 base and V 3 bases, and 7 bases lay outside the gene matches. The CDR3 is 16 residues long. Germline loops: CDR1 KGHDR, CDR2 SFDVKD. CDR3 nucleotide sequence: TGTGCCACCAGTGATCCACTGGACAGGTGCCAAGAGACCCAGTACTTC. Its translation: CATSDPLDRCQETQYF.

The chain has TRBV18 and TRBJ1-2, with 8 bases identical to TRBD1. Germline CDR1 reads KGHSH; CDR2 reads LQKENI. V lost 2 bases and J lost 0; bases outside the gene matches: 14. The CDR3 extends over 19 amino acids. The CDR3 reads CASSPSPDRERYTNYGYTF. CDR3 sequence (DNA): TGTGCCAGCTCACCATCCCCGGACAGGGAAAGATATACTAACTATGGCTACACCTTC. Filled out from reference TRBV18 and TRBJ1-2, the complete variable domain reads NAGVMQNPRHLVRRRGQEARLRCSPMKGHSHVYWYRQLPEEGLKFMVYLQKENIIDESGMPKERFSAEFPKEGPSILRIQQVVRGDSAAYFCASSPSPDRERYTNYGYTFGSGTRLTVV.

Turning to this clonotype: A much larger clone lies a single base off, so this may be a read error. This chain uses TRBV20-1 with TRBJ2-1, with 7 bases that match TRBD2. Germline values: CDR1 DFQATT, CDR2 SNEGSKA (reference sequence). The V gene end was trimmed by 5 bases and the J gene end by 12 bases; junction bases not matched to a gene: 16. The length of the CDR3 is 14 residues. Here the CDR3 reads CSAPDGGSNFGQFF. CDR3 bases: TGCAGTGCTCCGGACGGGGGGTCCAACTTTGGGCAGTTCTTC.

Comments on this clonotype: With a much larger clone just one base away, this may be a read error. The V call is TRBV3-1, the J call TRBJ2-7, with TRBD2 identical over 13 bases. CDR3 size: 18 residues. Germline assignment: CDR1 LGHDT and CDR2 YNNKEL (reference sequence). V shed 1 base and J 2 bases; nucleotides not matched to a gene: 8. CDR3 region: CASSQVGTSGIFAYEQYF. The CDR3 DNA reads TGTGCCAGCAGCCAAGTCGGGACTAGCGGGATCTTCGCCTACGAGCAGTACTTC.

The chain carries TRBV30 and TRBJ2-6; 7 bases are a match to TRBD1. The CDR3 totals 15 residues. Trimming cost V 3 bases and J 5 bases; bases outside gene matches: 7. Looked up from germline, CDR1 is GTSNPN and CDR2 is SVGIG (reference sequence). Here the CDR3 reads CAWSLNRGWANVLTF. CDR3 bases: TGTGCCTGGAGCTTAAACAGGGGCTGGGCCAACGTCCTGACTTTC.

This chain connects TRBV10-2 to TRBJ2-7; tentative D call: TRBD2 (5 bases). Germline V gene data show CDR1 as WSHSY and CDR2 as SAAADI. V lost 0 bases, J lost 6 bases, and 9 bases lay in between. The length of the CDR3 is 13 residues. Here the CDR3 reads CASSESPGGEQYF. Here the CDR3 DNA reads TGCGCCAGCAGTGAGTCCCCTGGAGGCGAGCAGTACTTC.

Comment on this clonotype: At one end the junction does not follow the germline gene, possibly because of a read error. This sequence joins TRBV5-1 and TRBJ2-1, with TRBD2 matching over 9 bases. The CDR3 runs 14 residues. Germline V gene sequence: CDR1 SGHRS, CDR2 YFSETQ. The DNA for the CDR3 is TGCGCCGGCAGAACTAGCGGGTCAAACAATGAGCAGTTCTTC. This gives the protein CAGRTSGSNNEQFF.

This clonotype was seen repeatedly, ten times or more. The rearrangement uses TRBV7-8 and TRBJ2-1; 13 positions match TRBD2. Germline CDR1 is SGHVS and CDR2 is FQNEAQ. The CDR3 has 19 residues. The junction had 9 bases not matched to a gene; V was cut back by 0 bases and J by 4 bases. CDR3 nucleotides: TGTGCCAGCAGCTTAGCCTCCGGACTAGCGGGAGTTCTGTACAATGAGCAGTTCTTC. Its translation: CASSLASGLAGVLYNEQFF.

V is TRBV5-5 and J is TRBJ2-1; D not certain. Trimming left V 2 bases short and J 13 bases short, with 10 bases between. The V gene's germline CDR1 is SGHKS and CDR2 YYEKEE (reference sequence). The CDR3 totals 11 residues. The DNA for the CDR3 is TGTGCCAGCAGCTTAGTAGAGACCCAGTTCTTC. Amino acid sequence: CASSLVETQFF.

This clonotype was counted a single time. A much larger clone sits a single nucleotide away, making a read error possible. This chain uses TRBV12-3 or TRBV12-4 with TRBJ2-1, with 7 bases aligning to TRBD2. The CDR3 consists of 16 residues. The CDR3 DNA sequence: TGTGCCAGCAGTTCCCAAGCGGGGTCCTCCTGCAATGAGCAGTTCTTC. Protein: CASSSQAGSSCNEQFF.

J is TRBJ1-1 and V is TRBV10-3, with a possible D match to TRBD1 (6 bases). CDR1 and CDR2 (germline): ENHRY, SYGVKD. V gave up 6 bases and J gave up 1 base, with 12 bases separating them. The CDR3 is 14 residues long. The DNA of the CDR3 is TGTGCCATCAGACCGGGACAATCGAACACTGAAGCTTTCTTT. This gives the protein CAIRPGQSNTEAFF.

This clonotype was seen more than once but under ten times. In DNA, the CDR3 is TGTGCCAGCAGCTTAATGGGGGCGGTAGCGGGGAAATACCGGGAGCTGTTTTTT. Residues: CASSLMGAVAGKYRELFF. The J gene is TRBJ2-2, the V gene TRBV11-2; 8 nucleotides match TRBD2. Losses at the gene ends were 2 bases for V and 9 bases for J; bases not matched to a gene: 17. CDR1 SGHAT and CDR2 FQNNGV come from the germline V gene. CDR3 length equals 18 residues.

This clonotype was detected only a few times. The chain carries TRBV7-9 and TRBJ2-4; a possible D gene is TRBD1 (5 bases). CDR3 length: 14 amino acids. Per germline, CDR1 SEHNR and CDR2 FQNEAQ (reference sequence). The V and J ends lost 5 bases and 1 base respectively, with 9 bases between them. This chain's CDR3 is CASSPTVAKNIQYF. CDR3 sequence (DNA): TGTGCCAGCAGCCCGACAGTCGCCAAAAACATTCAGTACTTC.

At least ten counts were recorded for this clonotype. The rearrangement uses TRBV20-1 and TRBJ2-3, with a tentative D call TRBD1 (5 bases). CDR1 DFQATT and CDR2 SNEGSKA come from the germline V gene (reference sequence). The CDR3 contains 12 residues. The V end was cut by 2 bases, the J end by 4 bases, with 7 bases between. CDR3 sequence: CSARRTSDTQYF. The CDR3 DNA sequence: TGCAGTGCTAGAAGGACATCAGATACGCAGTATTTT.

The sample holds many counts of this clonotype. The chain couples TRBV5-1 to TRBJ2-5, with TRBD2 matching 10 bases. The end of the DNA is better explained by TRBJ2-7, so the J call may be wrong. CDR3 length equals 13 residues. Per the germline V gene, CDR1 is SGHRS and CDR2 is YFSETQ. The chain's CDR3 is CASSSGLAAEQYF. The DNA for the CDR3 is TGCGCCAGCAGCTCAGGACTAGCGGCCGAGCAGTACTTC.

DNA of the CDR3: TGTGCCTTTAACCGGGTCAACAGCAATGAGCAGTTCTTC. It codes for CAFNRVNSNEQFF. The J gene is TRBJ2-1, the V gene TRBV30; D is unresolved. Trimming cost V 7 bases and J 6 bases, with 16 bases left between them. The germline CDR1 and CDR2 sequences are GTSNPN and SVGIG (reference sequence). The length of the CDR3 is 13 residues.

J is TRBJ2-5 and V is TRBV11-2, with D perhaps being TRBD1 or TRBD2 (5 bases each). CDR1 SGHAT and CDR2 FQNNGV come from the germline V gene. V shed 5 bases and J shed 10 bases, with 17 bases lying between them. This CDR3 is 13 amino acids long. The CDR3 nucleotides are TGTGCCAGCAGCCGGGTGGCCGGGGCGGTCCAGTACTTC. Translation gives CASSRVAGAVQYF.

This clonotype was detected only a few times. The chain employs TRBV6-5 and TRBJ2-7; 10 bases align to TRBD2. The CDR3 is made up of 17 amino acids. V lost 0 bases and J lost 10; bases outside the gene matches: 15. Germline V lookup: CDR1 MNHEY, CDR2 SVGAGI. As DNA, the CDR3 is TGTGCCAGCAGTTACTCTAGGGCTAGCGGGAGTGGTCCTACCCAGTACTTC. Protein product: CASSYSRASGSGPTQYF.

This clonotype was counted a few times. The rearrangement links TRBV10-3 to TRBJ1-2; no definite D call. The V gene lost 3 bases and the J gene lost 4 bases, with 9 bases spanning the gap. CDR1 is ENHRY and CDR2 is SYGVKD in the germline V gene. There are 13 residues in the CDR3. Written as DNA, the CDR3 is TGTGCCATCAGTGACGGGGAAACCTATGGCTACACCTTC. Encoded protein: CAISDGETYGYTF.

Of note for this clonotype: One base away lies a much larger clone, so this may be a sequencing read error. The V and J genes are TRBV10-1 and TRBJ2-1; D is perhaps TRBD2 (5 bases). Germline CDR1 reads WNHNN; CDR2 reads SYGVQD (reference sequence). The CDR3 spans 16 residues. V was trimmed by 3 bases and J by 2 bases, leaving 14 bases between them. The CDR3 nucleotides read TGCGCCAGCAGTGAACAAACTAGAATAGCCTACAATGAGCAGTTCTTC. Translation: CASSEQTRIAYNEQFF.

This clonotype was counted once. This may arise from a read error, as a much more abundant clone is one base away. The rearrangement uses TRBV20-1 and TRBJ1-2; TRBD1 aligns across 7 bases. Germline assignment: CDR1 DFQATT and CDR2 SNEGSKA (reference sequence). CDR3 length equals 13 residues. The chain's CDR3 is CNALRDRNYGYTF. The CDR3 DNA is TGCAATGCTCTCCGGGACAGAAACTATGGCTACACCTTC.

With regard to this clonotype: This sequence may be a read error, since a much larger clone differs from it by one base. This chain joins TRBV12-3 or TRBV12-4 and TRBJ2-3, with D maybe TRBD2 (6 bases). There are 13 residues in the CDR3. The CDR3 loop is CACRRDLTDTQYF. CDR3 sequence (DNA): TGTGCCTGCAGGCGGGACCTCACAGATACGCAGTATTTT.

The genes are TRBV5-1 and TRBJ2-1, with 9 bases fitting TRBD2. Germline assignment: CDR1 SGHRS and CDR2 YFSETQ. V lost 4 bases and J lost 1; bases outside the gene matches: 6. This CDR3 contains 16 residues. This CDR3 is CASSPTTSGSYNEQFF. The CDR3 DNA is TGCGCCAGCAGCCCCACGACTAGCGGTTCCTACAATGAGCAGTTCTTC.

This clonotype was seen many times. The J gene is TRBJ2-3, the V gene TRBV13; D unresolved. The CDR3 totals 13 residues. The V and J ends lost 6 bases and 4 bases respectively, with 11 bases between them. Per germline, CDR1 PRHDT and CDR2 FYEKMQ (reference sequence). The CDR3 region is CASRNTVADTQYF. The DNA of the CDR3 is TGTGCCAGCAGAAATACTGTTGCAGATACGCAGTATTTT.

CDR3 nucleotide sequence: TGTGCCAGCAGCTCCCTCAGGGATCAAGAAGCTTTCTTT. This codes for CASSSLRDQEAFF. V gene TRBV7-3 combines with J gene TRBJ1-1; D might be TRBD1 (5 bases). The CDR3 has 13 amino acids. V lost 4 bases to trimming and J lost 8 bases, with 14 bases between them. CDR1 is SGHTA, CDR2 FQGTGA, per germline.